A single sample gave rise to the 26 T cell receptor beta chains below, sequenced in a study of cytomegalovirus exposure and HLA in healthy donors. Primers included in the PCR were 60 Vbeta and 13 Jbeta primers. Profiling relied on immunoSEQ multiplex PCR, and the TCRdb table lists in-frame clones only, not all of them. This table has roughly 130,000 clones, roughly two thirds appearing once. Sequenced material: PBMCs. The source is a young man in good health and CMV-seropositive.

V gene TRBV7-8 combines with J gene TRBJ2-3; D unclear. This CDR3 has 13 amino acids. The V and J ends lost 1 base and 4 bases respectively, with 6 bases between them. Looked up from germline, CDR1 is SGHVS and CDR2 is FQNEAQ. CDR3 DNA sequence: TGTGCCAGCAGCTTAGATTTAGCAGATACGCAGTATTTT. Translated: CASSLDLADTQYF.

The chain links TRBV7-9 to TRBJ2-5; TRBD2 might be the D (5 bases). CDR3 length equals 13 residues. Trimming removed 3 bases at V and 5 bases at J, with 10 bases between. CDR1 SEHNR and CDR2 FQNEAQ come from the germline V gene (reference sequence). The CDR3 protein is CASSFGETETQYF. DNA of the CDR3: TGTGCCAGCAGCTTCGGGGAGACGGAGACCCAGTACTTC.

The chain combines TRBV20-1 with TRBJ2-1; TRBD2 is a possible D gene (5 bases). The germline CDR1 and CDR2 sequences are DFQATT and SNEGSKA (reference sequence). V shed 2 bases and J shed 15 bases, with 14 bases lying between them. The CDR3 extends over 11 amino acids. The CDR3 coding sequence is TGCAGTGCTAGAAGAGGGCTAGAATTGTTCTTC. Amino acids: CSARRGLELFF.

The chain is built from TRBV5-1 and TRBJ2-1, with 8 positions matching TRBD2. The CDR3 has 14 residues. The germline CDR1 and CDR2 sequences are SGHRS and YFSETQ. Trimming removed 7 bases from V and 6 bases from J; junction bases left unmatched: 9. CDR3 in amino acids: CASGIGGGGNEQFF. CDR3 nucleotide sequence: TGCGCCAGCGGCATCGGGGGGGGTGGCAATGAGCAGTTCTTC.

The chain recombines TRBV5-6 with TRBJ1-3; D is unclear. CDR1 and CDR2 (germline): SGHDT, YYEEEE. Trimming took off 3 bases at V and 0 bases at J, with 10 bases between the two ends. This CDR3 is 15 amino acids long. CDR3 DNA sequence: TGTGCCAGCAGCTGGAGGTCTCACTCTGGAAACACCATATATTTT. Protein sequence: CASSWRSHSGNTIYF.

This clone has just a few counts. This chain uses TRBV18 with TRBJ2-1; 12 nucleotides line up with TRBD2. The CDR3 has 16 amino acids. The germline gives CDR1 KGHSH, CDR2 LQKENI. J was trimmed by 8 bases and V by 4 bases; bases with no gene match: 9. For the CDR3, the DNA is TGTGCCAGCTCACGGACTAGCGGGGCGGGATTCGATGAGCAGTTCTTC. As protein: CASSRTSGAGFDEQFF.

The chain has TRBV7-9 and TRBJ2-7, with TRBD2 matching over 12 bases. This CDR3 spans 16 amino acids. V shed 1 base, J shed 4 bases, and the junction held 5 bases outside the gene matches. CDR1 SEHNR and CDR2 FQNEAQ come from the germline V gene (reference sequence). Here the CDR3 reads CASSLGLAGGPYEQYF. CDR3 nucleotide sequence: TGTGCCAGCAGCTTAGGCCTAGCGGGAGGGCCTTACGAGCAGTACTTC.

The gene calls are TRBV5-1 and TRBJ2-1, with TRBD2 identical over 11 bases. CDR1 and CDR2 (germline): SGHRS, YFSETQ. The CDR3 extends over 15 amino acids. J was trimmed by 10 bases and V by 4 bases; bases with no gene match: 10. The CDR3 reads CASSPVAGGAREQFF. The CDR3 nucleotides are TGCGCCAGCAGCCCAGTAGCGGGAGGGGCGAGGGAGCAGTTCTTC. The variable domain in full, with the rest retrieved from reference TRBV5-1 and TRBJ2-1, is KAGVTQTPRYLIKTRGQQVTLSCSPISGHRSVSWYQQTPGQGLQFLFEYFSETQRNKGNFPGRFSGRQFSNSRSEMNVSTLELGDSALYLCASSPVAGGAREQFFGPGTRLTVL.

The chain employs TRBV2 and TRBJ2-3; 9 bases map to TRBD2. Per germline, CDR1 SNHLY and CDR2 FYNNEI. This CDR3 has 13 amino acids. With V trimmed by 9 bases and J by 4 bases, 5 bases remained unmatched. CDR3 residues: CASSGRWADTQYF. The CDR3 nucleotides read TGTGCCAGTAGCGGGAGATGGGCAGATACGCAGTATTTT.

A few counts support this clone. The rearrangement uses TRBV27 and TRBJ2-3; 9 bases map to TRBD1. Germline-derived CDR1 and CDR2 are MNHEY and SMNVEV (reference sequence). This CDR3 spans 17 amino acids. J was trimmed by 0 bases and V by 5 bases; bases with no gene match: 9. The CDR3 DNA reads TGTGCCAGCAGTCCCCTGCCCGGGACAGGGAGCACAGATACGCAGTATTTT. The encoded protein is CASSPLPGTGSTDTQYF.

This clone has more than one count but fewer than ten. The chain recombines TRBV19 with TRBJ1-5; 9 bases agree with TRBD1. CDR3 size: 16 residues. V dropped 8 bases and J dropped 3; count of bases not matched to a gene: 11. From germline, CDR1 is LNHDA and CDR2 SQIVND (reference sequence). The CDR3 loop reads CASLYRGRENNQPQHF. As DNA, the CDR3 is TGTGCCAGTTTATACAGGGGGCGGGAAAACAATCAGCCCCAGCATTTT.

CDR3 DNA sequence: TGTGCCAGCAGCTTAGGGCCGGGATCCTCTGGAAACACCATATATTTT. Translating it yields CASSLGPGSSGNTIYF. This sequence joins TRBV7-2 and TRBJ1-3, with no clear D. Trimming stripped 1 base from V and 0 bases from J, with 10 bases between. The CDR3 is made up of 16 amino acids. Germline CDR1 is SGHTA and CDR2 is FQGNSA.

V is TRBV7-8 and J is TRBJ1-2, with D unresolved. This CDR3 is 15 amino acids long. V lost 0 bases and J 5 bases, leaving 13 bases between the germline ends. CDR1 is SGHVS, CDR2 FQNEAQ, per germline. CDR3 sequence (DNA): TGTGCCAGCAGCTTAGCGAGACGGGGAGGGTATGGCTACACCTTC. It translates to CASSLARRGGYGYTF.

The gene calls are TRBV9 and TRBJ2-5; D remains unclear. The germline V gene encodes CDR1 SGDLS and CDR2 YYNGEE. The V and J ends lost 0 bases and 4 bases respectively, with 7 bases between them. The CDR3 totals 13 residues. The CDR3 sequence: CASSVGLLETQYF. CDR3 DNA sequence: TGTGCCAGCAGCGTAGGGCTGTTAGAGACCCAGTACTTC.

Written as DNA, the CDR3 is TGTGCCAGCAGTTACTCGGACTATTACAATGAGCAGTTCTTC. Protein: CASSYSDYYNEQFF. The chain employs TRBV6-5 and TRBJ2-1; possibly TRBD2 for D (6 bases). Germline-derived CDR1 and CDR2 are MNHEY and SVGAGI. This CDR3 has 14 residues. V was shortened by 0 bases and J by 4 bases, with 7 bases between the two germline ends.

The CDR3 nucleotides are TGTGCCAGCAGACAGGGGGAAGGGACTGAAGCTTTCTTT. It encodes CASRQGEGTEAFF. The chain employs TRBV2 and TRBJ1-1; 8 bases agree with TRBD1. The CDR3 is 13 amino acids. Per the germline V gene, CDR1 is SNHLY and CDR2 is FYNNEI. Trimming at V came to 6 bases and at J to 5 bases, leaving 5 bases not matched to a gene.

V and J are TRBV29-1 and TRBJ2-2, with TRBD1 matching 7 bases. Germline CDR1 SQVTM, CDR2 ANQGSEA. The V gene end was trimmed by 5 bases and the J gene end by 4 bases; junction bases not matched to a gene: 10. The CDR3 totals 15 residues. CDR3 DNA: TGCAGCGTTCAGCCCCCAGACAGGGCCACCGGGGAGCTGTTTTTT. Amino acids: CSVQPPDRATGELFF.

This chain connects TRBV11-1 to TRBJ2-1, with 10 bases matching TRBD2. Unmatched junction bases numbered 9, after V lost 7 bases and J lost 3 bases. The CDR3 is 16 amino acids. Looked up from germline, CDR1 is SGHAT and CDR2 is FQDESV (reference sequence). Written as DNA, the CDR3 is TGTGCCAGCAAGACACCCGGGACTAGCGTCTACAATGAGCAGTTCTTC. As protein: CASKTPGTSVYNEQFF.

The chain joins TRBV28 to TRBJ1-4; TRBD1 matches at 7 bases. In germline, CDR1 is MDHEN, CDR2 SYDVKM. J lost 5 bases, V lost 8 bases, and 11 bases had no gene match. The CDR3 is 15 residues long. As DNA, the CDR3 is TGTGCCAGCTTTACACCGGGACAGTTAAATGAAAAACTGTTTTTT. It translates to CASFTPGQLNEKLFF. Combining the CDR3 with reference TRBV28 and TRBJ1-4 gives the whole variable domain DVKVTQSSRYLVKRTGEKVFLECVQDMDHENMFWYRQDPGLGLRLIYFSYDVKMKEKGDIPEGYSVSREKKERFSLILESASTNQTSMYLCASFTPGQLNEKLFFGSGTQLSVL.

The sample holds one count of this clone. The DNA for the CDR3 is TGCGCCAAGGGACAGGGTAATGGTCACAATCAGCCCCAGCATTTT. Translation: CAKGQGNGHNQPQHF. The chain couples TRBV10-1 to TRBJ1-5, with TRBD1 matching 9 bases. The CDR3 covers 15 residues. Germline CDR1 reads WNHNN; CDR2 reads SYGVQD (reference sequence). After removal of 10 bases from V and 3 bases from J, the junction contained 10 bases not matched to a gene.

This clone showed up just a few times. In DNA form, the CDR3 reads TGTGCCAGCAGCCAAGACGGCGGGGAGGCCGTCAATCAGCCCCAGCATTTT. Residues: CASSQDGGEAVNQPQHF. The genes are TRBV14 and TRBJ1-5; no reliable D call. This CDR3 is built from 17 residues. Per germline, CDR1 SGHDN and CDR2 FVKESK. V was trimmed by 0 bases and J by 3 bases, leaving 15 bases between them.

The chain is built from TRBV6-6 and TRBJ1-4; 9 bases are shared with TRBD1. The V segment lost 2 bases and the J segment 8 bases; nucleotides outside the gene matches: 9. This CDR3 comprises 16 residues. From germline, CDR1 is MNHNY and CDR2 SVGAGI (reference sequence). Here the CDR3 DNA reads TGTGCCAGCAGTTACGTGGGCGGGACAGGGTTCGAAAAACTGTTTTTT. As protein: CASSYVGGTGFEKLFF.

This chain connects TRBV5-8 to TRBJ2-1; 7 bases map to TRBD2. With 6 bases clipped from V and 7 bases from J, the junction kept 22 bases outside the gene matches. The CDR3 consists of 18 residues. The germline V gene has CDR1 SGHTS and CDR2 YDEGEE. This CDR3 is CASTFGGYGAGEENEQFF. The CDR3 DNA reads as TGTGCCAGCACCTTCGGCGGGTACGGCGCGGGAGAGGAGAATGAGCAGTTCTTC.

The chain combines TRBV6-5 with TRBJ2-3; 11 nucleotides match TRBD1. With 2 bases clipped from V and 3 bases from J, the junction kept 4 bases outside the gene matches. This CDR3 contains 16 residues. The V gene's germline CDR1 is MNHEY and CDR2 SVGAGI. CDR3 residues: CASSYGTGGWTDTQYF. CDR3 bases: TGTGCCAGCAGTTACGGGACAGGGGGTTGGACAGATACGCAGTATTTT.

The chain's CDR3 is CASGTSVGSYNEQFF. CDR3 in DNA: TGTGCCAGCGGGACTAGCGTTGGGTCCTACAATGAGCAGTTCTTC. This chain uses TRBV6-1 with TRBJ2-1, with TRBD2 matching over 10 bases. Germline CDR1 MNHNS, CDR2 SASEGT. CDR3 length: 15 residues. The V segment lost 8 bases and the J segment 1 base; nucleotides outside the gene matches: 5.

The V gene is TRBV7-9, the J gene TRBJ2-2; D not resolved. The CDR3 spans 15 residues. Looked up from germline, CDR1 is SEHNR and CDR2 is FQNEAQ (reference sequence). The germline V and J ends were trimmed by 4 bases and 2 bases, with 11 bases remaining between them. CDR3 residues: CASSYSIKNTGELFF. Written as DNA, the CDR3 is TGTGCCAGCAGCTATTCCATCAAAAACACCGGGGAGCTGTTTTTT.